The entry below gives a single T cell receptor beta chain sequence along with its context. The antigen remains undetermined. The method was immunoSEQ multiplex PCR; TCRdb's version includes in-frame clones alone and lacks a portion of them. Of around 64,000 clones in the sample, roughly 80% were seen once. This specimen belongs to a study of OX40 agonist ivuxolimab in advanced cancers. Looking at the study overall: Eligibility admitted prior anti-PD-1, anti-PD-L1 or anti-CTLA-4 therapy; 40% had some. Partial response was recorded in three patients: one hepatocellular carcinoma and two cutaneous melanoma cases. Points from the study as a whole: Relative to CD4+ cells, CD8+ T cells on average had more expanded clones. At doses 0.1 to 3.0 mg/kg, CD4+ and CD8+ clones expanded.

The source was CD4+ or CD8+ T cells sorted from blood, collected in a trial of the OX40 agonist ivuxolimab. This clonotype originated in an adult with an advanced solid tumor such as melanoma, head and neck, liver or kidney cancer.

DNA of the CDR3: TGTGCCAGCAGCAAAGTAACCTTACAGGGGGCAATTCATTTT. Residues: CASSKVTLQGAIHF. The genes are TRBV21-1 and TRBJ1-5; TRBD1, as called in the table, went unchecked against the DNA. TRBV21-1 represents a pseudogene. CDR3 size: 14 residues.